This T cell receptor (beta chain) originates from a study of cytomegalovirus exposure and HLA in healthy donors. The roughly 120-subject validation cohort, separate from the roughly 700-subject first cohort, included the donors. Worth noting for this clone: What it recognizes is unknown.

V was pared by 5 bases and J by 8 bases, with 18 bases of the junction left unmatched. Looked up from germline, CDR1 is LGHNA and CDR2 is YNFKEQ. The CDR3 is 17 residues long. General study results and limits: Among TCR sequences, most were rare, though some public TCRs appeared in many donors.

The table came from immunoSEQ multiplex PCR; TCRdb's copy has only in-frame clones and leaves some out. In the table there are around 350,000 clones, more than 80% of which are singletons. The receptor was derived from a woman younger than 35 in good health and CMV-seronegative. Specimen: PBMCs. The chain carries TRBV4-2 and TRBJ1-2, with TRBD1 matching over 9 bases. DNA of the CDR3: TGTGCCAGCAGCGCAAGCCTAAACAGGGGGCTTGAAGACGGCTACACCTTC. Translating gives CASSASLNRGLEDGYTF.